The 2 T cell receptor beta chains reported below all come from one sample, sequenced in a study of blood T cell repertoires in COVID-19. Measured with immunoSEQ multiplex PCR; TCRdb has only the in-frame clones, and not every one. The table includes approximately 230,000 clones, approximately 79% detected once. The sample was peripheral blood. The receptors here all came from a woman older than 75 with active or convalescent COVID-19.

The rearrangement links TRBV19 to TRBJ2-1; tentative D call: TRBD2 (7 bases). This CDR3 has 16 amino acids. Germline CDR1 and CDR2: LNHDA and SQIVND (reference sequence). The V end lost 2 bases, the J end lost 3 bases, and 14 bases lay between the germline ends. DNA for the CDR3: TGTGCCAGTAGTATATCGCGGGGGCACCTCTACAATGAGCAGTTCTTC. Its protein product is CASSISRGHLYNEQFF.

This sequence joins TRBV3-1 (or the pseudogene TRBV3-2) and TRBJ2-1; 10 nucleotides match TRBD2. CDR1 and CDR2 from the germline V gene are LGHDT and YNNKEL (reference sequence). The CDR3 covers 14 residues. After removal of 5 bases from V and 6 bases from J, the junction contained 4 bases not matched to a gene. The CDR3 DNA sequence: TGTGCCAGCAGCTCTAGCGGGAGAGGCAATGAGCAGTTCTTC. Its translation is CASSSSGRGNEQFF.